This passage covers 20 T cell receptor beta chains from one sample sequenced in a study of cytotoxic CD8 clonotypes in ibrutinib-treated CLL (dated by TCRdb to 2020 to 2023). The time point tag for this specimen amounts to: roughly 25 months on ibrutinib. Library prep was done by the immunoSEQ multiplex PCR assay. This is the immuneACCESS table as TCRdb keeps it, with only in-frame sequences that have V and J called. A part of the clones is gone; compared with another copy, unresolved V genes explain less than half, and the rest is unexplained. In all, the sample holds 90,000 to 150,000 clones, and approximately 56% of those were seen once. In total, the top ten clones hold roughly 35% of the sample. Material: PBMCs, obtained after 24 months of ibrutinib treatment. These receptor sequences come from a human donor with chronic lymphocytic leukemia.

This clone was found a few times. J is TRBJ2-7 and V is TRBV30; maybe TRBD1 (6 bases). Trimming removed 2 bases from V and 3 bases from J, with 20 bases in between. CDR1 and CDR2 (germline): GTSNPN, SVGIG (reference sequence). The CDR3 totals 16 residues. CDR3 nucleotides: TGTGCCTGGAGTCCAACCCCCGGGACACCCAGCTACGAGCAGTACTTC. It yields the protein CAWSPTPGTPSYEQYF.

A few counts support this clone. The chain has TRBV27 and TRBJ1-1, with D tentatively TRBD1 (5 bases). CDR1 is MNHEY, CDR2 SMNVEV, per germline (reference sequence). The V gene lost 2 bases and the J gene lost 4 bases, with 8 bases spanning the gap. CDR3 length equals 13 residues. CDR3 sequence: CASSLAGGTEAFF. DNA of the CDR3: TGTGCCAGCAGTTTAGCGGGGGGCACTGAAGCTTTCTTT.

This rearrangement joins TRBV7-7 to TRBJ2-7, with 11 bases identical to TRBD1. The V gene end was trimmed by 5 bases and the J gene end by 5 bases; junction bases not matched to a gene: 5. The CDR3 length is 14 residues. Germline assignment: CDR1 SSHAT and CDR2 FNYEAQ (reference sequence). The DNA of the CDR3 is TGTGCCAGCAGCACCGGACAGGGGGCACACGAGCAGTACTTC. Its translation: CASSTGQGAHEQYF.

This clone occurred a few times. The chain links TRBV5-1 to TRBJ1-1, with D uncertain. V lost 1 base and J lost 2, with 9 bases in between. Germline V lookup: CDR1 SGHRS, CDR2 YFSETQ. The CDR3 contains 14 residues. As DNA, the CDR3 is TGCGCCAGCAGCTTGAGTTCCCTAAACACTGAAGCTTTCTTT. This gives the protein CASSLSSLNTEAFF.

This rearrangement joins TRBV5-1 to TRBJ1-2; the match to TRBD1 covers 8 bases. This CDR3 is 13 amino acids long. After removal of 0 bases from V and 12 bases from J, the junction contained 7 bases not matched to a gene. Germline V gene sequence: CDR1 SGHRS, CDR2 YFSETQ. CDR3 sequence (DNA): TGCGCCAGCAGCTTGGACTTGAGGACAGGGCACACCTTC. Translation gives CASSLDLRTGHTF.

This clone has only a few counts. The rearrangement uses TRBV19 and TRBJ2-3; D ambiguous. CDR1 is LNHDA and CDR2 is SQIVND in the germline V gene (reference sequence). CDR3 length equals 14 residues. Trimming shortened V by 3 bases and J by 2 bases, and 9 bases separated the two germline ends. The CDR3 region is CASSIGLNTDTQYF. The CDR3 DNA reads TGTGCCAGTAGTATTGGGCTAAACACAGATACGCAGTATTTT.

The genes are TRBV14 and TRBJ2-7; 9 bases line up with TRBD2. This CDR3 has 14 amino acids. V lost 4 bases, J lost 5 bases, and 6 bases stayed unmatched. Per germline, CDR1 SGHDN and CDR2 FVKESK. The CDR3 sequence: CASSPGTSFNEQYF. For the CDR3, the DNA is TGTGCCAGCAGCCCCGGGACTAGCTTTAACGAGCAGTACTTC. Looking up the rest from reference TRBV14 and TRBJ2-7 gives the full variable domain: EAGVTQFPSHSVIEKGQTVTLRCDPISGHDNLYWYRRVMGKEIKFLLHFVKESKQDESGMPNNRFLAERTGGTYSTLKVQPAELEDSGVYFCASSPGTSFNEQYFGPGTRLTVT.

This clone has just a few counts. This chain links TRBV5-1 with TRBJ2-5; perhaps TRBD1 as D (6 bases). The CDR3 contains 14 residues. V was clipped by 4 bases and J by 3 bases, with 13 bases between them. Germline V gene data show CDR1 as SGHRS and CDR2 as YFSETQ. CDR3 loop: CASSLDRTEETQYF. The DNA for the CDR3 is TGCGCCAGCAGCCTTGACCGGACAGAAGAGACCCAGTACTTC.

V and J are TRBV6-5 and TRBJ1-2; no definite D call. CDR1 MNHEY and CDR2 SVGAGI come from the germline V gene. V dropped 5 bases and J dropped 8 bases, with 15 bases sitting between them. The CDR3 totals 13 residues. CDR3 sequence (DNA): TGTGCCAGCAGTCCGAGGACGCTGGGCGGCTACACCTTC. It yields the protein CASSPRTLGGYTF.

The CDR3 DNA follows: TGCGCCAGCAGCTTGACGTTCGGTAGCGGGGGGTACGAGCAGTACTTC. Translating it yields CASSLTFGSGGYEQYF. V is TRBV5-1 and J is TRBJ2-7, with 10 nucleotides matching TRBD2. This CDR3 has 16 residues. With 1 base clipped from V and 4 bases from J, the junction kept 8 bases outside the gene matches. Germline V gives CDR1 SGHRS, CDR2 YFSETQ. The variable domain in full, completed from reference TRBV5-1 and TRBJ2-7, reads KAGVTQTPRYLIKTRGQQVTLSCSPISGHRSVSWYQQTPGQGLQFLFEYFSETQRNKGNFPGRFSGRQFSNSRSEMNVSTLELGDSALYLCASSLTFGSGGYEQYFGPGTRLTVT.

The rearrangement uses TRBV9 and TRBJ2-7, with 10 bases aligning to TRBD2. The ends lost 4 bases at V and 3 bases at J; junction bases unmatched: 7. This CDR3 region has 15 residues. Per the germline V gene, CDR1 is SGDLS and CDR2 is YYNGEE. CDR3 in DNA: TGTGCCAGCAGCTTAGGACTAGCGGCGAACTACGAGCAGTACTTC. Translation: CASSLGLAANYEQYF.

The J gene is TRBJ2-5, the V gene TRBV27; D possibly uses TRBD1 or TRBD2 (5 bases each). Trimming removed 4 bases at V and 5 bases at J, with 29 bases between. The germline CDR1 and CDR2 sequences are MNHEY and SMNVEV (reference sequence). The CDR3 consists of 19 residues. In nucleotides, the CDR3 is TGTGCCAGCAGTTCGCGAGCGAGGGACGCCATCTCGGAACGGGAGACCCAGTACTTC. Amino acid sequence: CASSSRARDAISERETQYF.

The chain recombines TRBV4-3 with TRBJ2-3; TRBD2 matches 10 bases. The germline gives CDR1 LGHNA, CDR2 YSLEER. The V gene end was trimmed by 3 bases and the J gene end by 6 bases; junction bases not matched to a gene: 9. The CDR3 runs to 16 residues. The DNA of the CDR3 is TGCGCCAGCAGCCAGGGAATCCTAGCGGGGGCCGATACGCAGTATTTT. Encoded protein: CASSQGILAGADTQYF.

The chain carries TRBV5-6 and TRBJ2-7, with D perhaps TRBD2 (6 bases). The CDR3 totals 13 residues. Between the trimmed V and J ends, which lost 5 bases and 6 bases, there was a span of 15 bases. CDR1 SGHDT and CDR2 YYEEEE come from the germline V gene. The DNA of the CDR3 is TGTGCCAGCAGAGGGACTCCTTTGAGCGAGCAGTACTTC. Translation gives CASRGTPLSEQYF.

Concerning this clone itself: Mismatch with germline at one junction end may stem from a read error. CDR3 nucleotides: TGCGCCAGCAGGTTGGGCCAAGAGACCCAGTACTTC. Its translation is CASRLGQETQYF. The chain is built from TRBV5-1 and TRBJ2-5; D gene unclear. The CDR3 extends over 12 amino acids. The V gene's germline CDR1 is SGHRS and CDR2 YFSETQ.

The V call is TRBV25-1, the J call TRBJ1-1; 8 nucleotides align to TRBD1. Germline-derived CDR1 and CDR2 are MGHDK and SYGVNS. V was pared by 4 bases and J by 5 bases, with 0 bases of the junction left unmatched. This CDR3 is built from 12 residues. The CDR3 DNA is TGTGCCAGCAGTGGGACAGGGACTGAAGCTTTCTTT. Translating it yields CASSGTGTEAFF. The full variable domain, completed using reference TRBV25-1 and TRBJ1-1, is EADIYQTPRYLVIGTGKKITLECSQTMGHDKMYWYQQDPGMELHLIHYSYGVNSTEKGDLSSESTVSRIRTEHFPLTLESARPSHTSQYLCASSGTGTEAFFGQGTRLTVV.

The chain links TRBV29-1 to TRBJ1-1; possibly TRBD1 for D (6 bases). Germline V gene data show CDR1 as SQVTM and CDR2 as ANQGSEA. The CDR3 is 13 residues long. V was shortened by 6 bases and J by 7 bases, with 18 bases between the two germline ends. The CDR3 region has the DNA TGCAGCGTCCTCGAGGGGGGAACAGGTGAAGCTTTCTTT. Translation: CSVLEGGTGEAFF.

In its sample, this clone was seen a few times. The chain carries TRBV13 and TRBJ1-2; TRBD1 aligns across 7 bases. V dropped 6 bases and J dropped 6; count of bases not matched to a gene: 19. Per germline, CDR1 PRHDT and CDR2 FYEKMQ (reference sequence). The CDR3 has 17 amino acids. This CDR3 is CASSSENRGRLGDGYTF. The CDR3 DNA is TGTGCCAGCAGTTCGGAAAACAGGGGCCGCCTGGGGGATGGCTACACCTTC.

This clone was picked up one time. The chain is built from TRBV19 and TRBJ2-3; D assignment may be TRBD1 or TRBD2 (5 bases each). V was cut by 1 base and J by 4 bases, with 15 bases left in between. Germline assignment: CDR1 LNHDA and CDR2 SQIVND (reference sequence). The CDR3 spans 16 residues. The CDR3 bases are TGTGCCAGTAGTATAGTAAGCGGACATGGGGCAGATACGCAGTATTTT. This sequence encodes CASSIVSGHGADTQYF.

This chain links TRBV20-1 with TRBJ1-1; no clear D. CDR1 DFQATT and CDR2 SNEGSKA come from the germline V gene (reference sequence). Trimming pared 7 bases from V and 1 base from J, leaving 7 bases between. CDR3 length equals 11 residues. CDR3 sequence (DNA): TGCAGTGGTTGGCAGAACACTGAAGCTTTCTTT. This gives the protein CSGWQNTEAFF.